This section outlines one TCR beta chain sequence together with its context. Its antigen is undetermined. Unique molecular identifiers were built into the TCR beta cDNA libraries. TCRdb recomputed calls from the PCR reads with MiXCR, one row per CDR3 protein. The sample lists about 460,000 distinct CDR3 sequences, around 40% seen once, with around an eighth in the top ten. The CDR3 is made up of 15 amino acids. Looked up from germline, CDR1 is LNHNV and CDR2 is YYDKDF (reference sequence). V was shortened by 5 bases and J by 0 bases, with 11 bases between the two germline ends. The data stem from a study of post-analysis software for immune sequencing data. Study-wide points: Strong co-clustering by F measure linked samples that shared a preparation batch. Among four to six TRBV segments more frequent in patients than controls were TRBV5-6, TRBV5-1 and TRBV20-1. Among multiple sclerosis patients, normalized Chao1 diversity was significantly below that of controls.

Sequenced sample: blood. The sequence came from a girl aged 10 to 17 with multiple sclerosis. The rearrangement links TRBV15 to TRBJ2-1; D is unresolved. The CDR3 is CATSGDRSSYNEQFF. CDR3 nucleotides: TGTGCCACCAGCGGTGACCGGAGCTCCTACAATGAGCAGTTCTTC.